One and the same sample provided the 10 T cell receptor beta chains below, sequenced in a study of post-analysis software for immune sequencing data. The study, taken as a whole, reports: Comparison of patients with controls showed a handful of TRBV segments more frequent in patients, TRBV5-6, TRBV5-1 and TRBV20-1 among them.

Presence of unique molecular identifiers characterized the TCR beta cDNA libraries. A single record per CDR3 protein comes from TCRdb applying MiXCR to the PCR reads. Of some 800,000 distinct CDR3 sequences listed, 46% are singletons. These receptors lack a known antigen. Specimen: blood. The origin of the receptors is a girl aged 10 to 17 with multiple sclerosis.

The genes are TRBV20-1 and TRBJ2-4; D gene uncertain. The J call is doubtful: the DNA matches TRBJ2-5 better. The germline V gene has CDR1 DFQATT and CDR2 SNEGSKA (reference sequence). The CDR3 totals 13 residues. The CDR3 DNA reads TGCAGTGCTGCTGCAAGGGACCAAGAGACCCAGTACTTC. Protein product: CSAAARDQETQYF.

The rearrangement uses TRBV20-1 and TRBJ1-2; D is uncertain. Germline assignment: CDR1 DFQATT and CDR2 SNEGSKA (reference sequence). Trimming took off 0 bases at V and 10 bases at J, with 15 bases between the two ends. The CDR3 loop spans 13 amino acids. Written as DNA, the CDR3 is TGCAGTGCTAGAGATAGAGGGCTATACGACTACACCTTC. Amino acids: CSARDRGLYDYTF.

V and J are TRBV7-9 and TRBJ2-1; 9 bases line up with TRBD2. The CDR3 contains 16 residues. The V gene's germline CDR1 is SEHNR and CDR2 FQNEAQ (reference sequence). J lost 2 bases, V lost 4 bases, and 6 bases had no gene match. The CDR3 loop is CASSSASGMAYNEQFF. Written as DNA, the CDR3 is TGTGCCAGCAGCTCCGCTAGCGGGATGGCCTACAATGAGCAGTTCTTC.

The chain combines TRBV5-1 with TRBJ2-4; 16 nucleotides align to TRBD2. The better agreement between TRBJ2-7 and the DNA end casts doubt on the J call. Looked up from germline, CDR1 is SGHRS and CDR2 is YFSETQ. CDR3 length: 18 amino acids. The CDR3: CASSWGLAGGSKGYEQYF. The CDR3 nucleotides are TGCGCCAGCAGCTGGGGACTAGCGGGAGGGTCTAAGGGCTACGAGCAGTACTTC.

The chain employs TRBV7-3 and TRBJ2-2; D is ambiguous. The germline gives CDR1 SGHTA, CDR2 FQGTGA. V was shortened by 0 bases and J by 3 bases, with 5 bases between the two germline ends. The CDR3 has 14 residues. The CDR3 sequence is CASSLTTDTGELFF. CDR3 in DNA: TGTGCCAGCAGCTTAACCACGGACACCGGGGAGCTGTTTTTT.

The gene calls are TRBV29-1 and TRBJ2-2; D gene uncertain. Germline V CDR1 and CDR2: SQVTM, ANQGSEA. This CDR3 contains 13 residues. The germline V and J ends were trimmed by 5 bases and 4 bases, with 11 bases remaining between them. In nucleotides, the CDR3 is TGCAGCGTTAGAGAGGACCCCACCGGGGAGCTGTTTTTT. Encoded protein: CSVREDPTGELFF.

The chain carries TRBV11-2 and TRBJ1-1, with D unclear. Germline-derived CDR1 and CDR2 are SGHAT and FQNNGV. There are 13 residues in the CDR3. V shed 6 bases and J shed 7 bases, with 15 bases lying between them. The CDR3 reads CASRQLPTGEAFF. CDR3 coding DNA: TGTGCCAGCAGGCAACTCCCGACGGGTGAAGCTTTCTTT.

The CDR3 nucleotides are TGTGCCAGCAGCTCTGAGACTAGTATCGACAATGAGCAGTTCTTC. It yields the protein CASSSETSIDNEQFF. This chain joins TRBV7-9 and TRBJ2-1, with D possibly matching TRBD2 (6 bases). Trimming took 4 bases from V and 5 from J, leaving 15 bases between them. Germline CDR1 reads SEHNR; CDR2 reads FQNEAQ (reference sequence). The CDR3 is made up of 15 amino acids.

The rearrangement joins TRBV9 to TRBJ2-5, with 8 bases lining up with TRBD2. Matching the DNA end better, TRBJ2-7 makes the J call doubtful. Per germline, CDR1 SGDLS and CDR2 YYNGEE. There are 16 residues in the CDR3. The CDR3 DNA is TGTGCCAGCAGCGTACGGGCCAGCGGGAGTGTGTCCGAGCAGTACTTC. This sequence encodes CASSVRASGSVSEQYF.

J is TRBJ1-4 and V is TRBV7-2, with D perhaps matching TRBD1 (5 bases). CDR1 SGHTA and CDR2 FQGNSA come from the germline V gene. The CDR3 runs to 15 residues. Trimming removed 5 bases at V and 1 base at J, with 11 bases between. The CDR3 coding sequence is TGTGCCAGCAGCCAGCTTGGGGGAACTAATGAAAAACTGTTTTTT. Protein: CASSQLGGTNEKLFF. Using reference TRBV7-2 and TRBJ1-4 for the parts outside the CDR3, the full variable domain is GAGVSQSPSNKVTEKGKDVELRCDPISGHTALYWYRQSLGQGLEFLIYFQGNSAPDKSGLPSDRFSAERTGGSVSTLTIQRTQQEDSAVYLCASSQLGGTNEKLFFGSGTQLSVL.